Shown below are 32 T cell receptor beta chains from a single sample sequenced in a study of PD-1 blockade in classical Hodgkin lymphoma. Method: immunoSEQ multiplex PCR; TCRdb's copy keeps in-frame clones and lacks some. The data show roughly 55,000 clones, about 84% seen once. Every patient was affected by relapse after autologous stem cell transplantation, while exposure to brentuximab vedotin was not uniform. The specimen comprised peripheral blood mononuclear cells (PBMCs), sampled at baseline. The receptor source for this set is a human donor with classical Hodgkin lymphoma.

The chain recombines TRBV7-3 with TRBJ2-6; 9 bases match TRBD1. Germline V gene data show CDR1 as SGHTA and CDR2 as FQGTGA. The V segment lost 5 bases and the J segment 1 base; nucleotides outside the gene matches: 9. This CDR3 region has 18 residues. The CDR3 nucleotides are TGTGCCAGCAGCCAAGGGACAGGGCTTCCTTCTGGGGCCAACGTCCTGACTTTC. It codes for CASSQGTGLPSGANVLTF.

The chain links TRBV12-5 to TRBJ2-2, with TRBD1 identical over 7 bases. Germline loops: CDR1 LGHNT, CDR2 FRNRAP. Germline trimming cut 1 base from V and 7 bases from J; bases unmatched to any gene: 3. The CDR3 runs 14 residues. For the CDR3, the DNA is TGTGCTAGTGGTTTGGACAGGGGAATCGGGGAGCTGTTTTTT. Protein product: CASGLDRGIGELFF. The full variable domain, rest sourced from reference TRBV12-5 and TRBJ2-2, is DARVTQTPRHKVTEMGQEVTMRCQPILGHNTVFWYRQTMMQGLELLAYFRNRAPLDDSGMPKDRFSAEMPDATLATLKIQPSEPRDSAVYFCASGLDRGIGELFFGEGSRLTVL.

This clone was picked up a small number of times. This chain joins TRBV10-2 and TRBJ2-1; 12 bases map to TRBD2. V lost 6 bases and J lost 7; bases outside the gene matches: 4. Per the germline V gene, CDR1 is WSHSY and CDR2 is SAAADI. This CDR3 region has 14 residues. CDR3: CASRLAGGRNEQFF. DNA of the CDR3: TGCGCCAGCAGGCTAGCGGGAGGGCGGAATGAGCAGTTCTTC.

The chain combines TRBV15 with TRBJ2-5; unclear D gene. The CDR3 runs to 14 residues. Trimming shortened V by 1 base and J by 2 bases, and 8 bases separated the two germline ends. Per germline, CDR1 LNHNV and CDR2 YYDKDF (reference sequence). CDR3 amino acids: CATSRAAVQETQYF. The CDR3 DNA sequence: TGTGCCACCAGCAGAGCGGCAGTACAAGAGACCCAGTACTTC.

The V call is TRBV11-2, the J call TRBJ1-5; D possibly corresponds to TRBD1 (5 bases). Germline V CDR1 and CDR2: SGHAT, FQNNGV. V was cut by 3 bases and J by 11 bases, with 14 bases left in between. CDR3 length: 13 residues. CDR3 DNA sequence: TGTGCCAGCAGCTTGGGACTCGGGGGGTCCCAGCATTTT. It is translated as CASSLGLGGSQHF.

The V and J genes are TRBV5-5 and TRBJ1-5; 11 nucleotides align to TRBD1. The CDR3 is 16 amino acids. Germline V CDR1 and CDR2: SGHKS, YYEKEE (reference sequence). Trimming took 1 base from V and 11 from J; bases not matched to a gene: 11. The chain's CDR3 is CASSLWSGQGGQSQHF. The CDR3 DNA follows: TGTGCCAGCAGCTTGTGGTCGGGACAGGGGGGCCAGTCCCAGCATTTT.

The V gene is TRBV7-3, the J gene TRBJ2-1; D not resolved. CDR1 is SGHTA, CDR2 FQGTGA, per germline. The CDR3 extends over 13 amino acids. Trimming pared 0 bases from V and 8 bases from J, leaving 8 bases between. The CDR3 DNA sequence: TGTGCCAGCAGCTTAACGGGGTCCGATGAGCAGTTCTTC. Its translation is CASSLTGSDEQFF.

The chain is built from TRBV7-9 and TRBJ2-5, with 8 bases that match TRBD1. Germline V CDR1 and CDR2: SEHNR, FQNEAQ (reference sequence). This CDR3 comprises 15 residues. After removal of 2 bases from V and 5 bases from J, the junction contained 7 bases not matched to a gene. Here the CDR3 DNA reads TGTGCCAGCAGCTTATTATCAGGGGGCGGGGAGACCCAGTACTTC. Encoded protein: CASSLLSGGGETQYF.

The chain is built from TRBV29-1 and TRBJ2-1; no firm D call. The germline V and J ends were trimmed by 7 bases and 0 bases, with 7 bases remaining between them. Germline lookup yields CDR1 SQVTM and CDR2 ANQGSEA. The CDR3 has 12 residues. The CDR3 sequence: CSGGSSYNEQFF. DNA of the CDR3: TGCAGCGGGGGTAGCTCCTACAATGAGCAGTTCTTC.

The J gene is TRBJ1-1, the V gene TRBV5-4; no definite D call. Germline CDR1 and CDR2: SGHNT and YYREEE (reference sequence). V was shortened by 4 bases and J by 1 base, with 14 bases between the two germline ends. The CDR3 covers 15 residues. The CDR3 DNA is TGTGCCAGCAGCCACGCACGGGGAAAGAACACTGAAGCTTTCTTT. It is translated as CASSHARGKNTEAFF.

The rearrangement uses TRBV9 and TRBJ2-3; TRBD2 aligns across 10 bases. There are 17 residues in the CDR3. Looked up from germline, CDR1 is SGDLS and CDR2 is YYNGEE. With 0 bases clipped from V and 6 bases from J, the junction kept 10 bases outside the gene matches. The CDR3 protein is CASSVAGPSGSGDTQYF. The CDR3 region has the DNA TGTGCCAGCAGCGTAGCCGGGCCTAGCGGGAGCGGCGATACGCAGTATTTT. Full variable domain (missing parts from reference TRBV9 and TRBJ2-3): DSGVTQTPKHLITATGQRVTLRCSPRSGDLSVYWYQQSLDQGLQFLIQYYNGEERAKGNILERFSAQQFPDLHSELNLSSLELGDSALYFCASSVAGPSGSGDTQYFGPGTRLTVL.

The gene calls are TRBV4-2 and TRBJ1-1; TRBD1 might be the D (5 bases). The CDR3 extends over 15 amino acids. Germline assignment: CDR1 LGHNA and CDR2 YNFKEQ. Trimming took 5 bases from V and 0 from J, leaving 13 bases between them. CDR3 nucleotide sequence: TGTGCCAGCAGCTTGCCGGACACCATGAACACTGAAGCTTTCTTT. Residues: CASSLPDTMNTEAFF.

The chain joins TRBV6-6 to TRBJ1-5; a possible D gene is TRBD1 (5 bases). Per the germline V gene, CDR1 is MNHNY and CDR2 is SVGAGI (reference sequence). There are 14 residues in the CDR3. Trimming pared 2 bases from V and 4 bases from J, leaving 9 bases between. CDR3: CASSYASGNQPQHF. The CDR3 nucleotides are TGTGCCAGCAGTTACGCCTCAGGGAATCAGCCCCAGCATTTT.

The table lists this clone with a count of one. The chain has TRBV29-1 and TRBJ2-1; TRBD2 might be the D (6 bases). There are 14 residues in the CDR3. Germline V gene sequence: CDR1 SQVTM, CDR2 ANQGSEA. Between the trimmed V and J ends, which lost 2 bases and 7 bases, there was a span of 15 bases. CDR3 residues: CSVESQLARNEQFF. Here the CDR3 DNA reads TGCAGCGTTGAATCCCAACTAGCTAGGAATGAGCAGTTCTTC.

The sample holds a few counts of this clone. V and J are TRBV7-2 and TRBJ2-1, with TRBD2 matching 7 bases. Unmatched junction bases numbered 11, after V lost 5 bases and J lost 4 bases. Per the germline V gene, CDR1 is SGHTA and CDR2 is FQGNSA. This CDR3 has 16 residues. The CDR3 DNA is TGTGCCAGCAGCCCCCCCGGACTAGGGGAATACAATGAGCAGTTCTTC. This translates into CASSPPGLGEYNEQFF.

This clone was counted a few times. V gene TRBV9 combines with J gene TRBJ1-5, with D tentatively TRBD1 (5 bases). The CDR3 covers 17 residues. With 3 bases removed from V and 0 bases from J, the gap between germline ends came to 16 bases. CDR1 is SGDLS, CDR2 YYNGEE, per germline. This chain's CDR3 is CASSAGTAVYSNQPQHF. The CDR3 bases are TGTGCCAGCAGCGCCGGGACGGCTGTCTATAGCAATCAGCCCCAGCATTTT.

The gene calls are TRBV7-2 and TRBJ2-7; D may be TRBD1 (5 bases). V was shortened by 2 bases and J by 4 bases, with 9 bases between the two germline ends. The CDR3 covers 13 residues. Looked up from germline, CDR1 is SGHTA and CDR2 is FQGNSA. The CDR3 nucleotides read TGTGCCAGCAGCTTATCAGGGATATACGAGCAGTACGTC. Amino acid sequence: CASSLSGIYEQYV.

Comment on this clone: The germline gene is not matched at one end of the junction; a read error may be the cause. This sequence joins TRBV9 and TRBJ2-1; the D gene is possibly TRBD2 (7 bases). The germline V gene has CDR1 SGDLS and CDR2 YYNGEE. This CDR3 has 16 amino acids. CDR3 in DNA: TGTGCCAGCAGCGTAAAGAGGGGGGAGGGCCTCAATGGGCAGTTCTTC. Encoded protein: CASSVKRGEGLNGQFF.

The CDR3 nucleotides are TGTGCCAGCAGCGTAGGGGGCGGGCGGAACACTGAAGCTTTCTTT. This gives the protein CASSVGGGRNTEAFF. The chain links TRBV5-4 to TRBJ1-1; 7 nucleotides agree with TRBD1. From germline, CDR1 is SGHNT and CDR2 YYREEE (reference sequence). The CDR3 length is 15 residues. With V trimmed by 4 bases and J by 1 base, 7 bases remained unmatched. The entire variable domain, with the rest obtained from reference TRBV5-4 and TRBJ1-1, is as follows: ETGVTQSPTHLIKTRGQQVTLRCSSQSGHNTVSWYQQALGQGPQFIFQYYREEENGRGNFPPRFSGLQFPNYSSELNVNALELDDSALYLCASSVGGGRNTEAFFGQGTRLTVV.

V and J are TRBV11-2 and TRBJ2-7, with D unresolved. Trimming took off 5 bases at V and 6 bases at J, with 8 bases between the two ends. The CDR3 has 11 residues. CDR1 and CDR2 (germline): SGHAT, FQNNGV. Here the CDR3 reads CASSQNPEQYF. The CDR3 DNA sequence: TGTGCCAGCAGCCAAAACCCCGAGCAGTACTTC.

In the case of this clone: At one of its ends the junction is not consistent with the germline gene, which may arise from a read error. V usage is TRBV7-7 and J usage is TRBJ2-5, with 13 nucleotides matching TRBD2. The germline V gene encodes CDR1 SSHAT and CDR2 FNYEAQ (reference sequence). The CDR3 consists of 16 residues. CDR3: CASSPGLAGEQETQYF. The CDR3 DNA follows: TGTGCTAGCAGCCCCGGACTAGCGGGGGAACAAGAGACCCAGTACTTC.

This chain links TRBV2 with TRBJ1-4; D not resolved. V gave up 1 base and J gave up 7 bases, with 19 bases separating them. Germline CDR1 reads SNHLY; CDR2 reads FYNNEI. The CDR3 is made up of 17 amino acids. The CDR3 DNA reads TGTGCCAGCAGTGAAGTACCGCGGAGGACCATTACTGAAAAACTGTTTTTT. This translates into CASSEVPRRTITEKLFF.

The chain couples TRBV5-4 to TRBJ1-3, with D hard to call. From germline, CDR1 is SGHNT and CDR2 YYREEE (reference sequence). V was shortened by 1 base and J by 2 bases, with 13 bases between the two germline ends. The CDR3 spans 16 residues. In nucleotides, the CDR3 is TGTGCCAGCAGCTTGAATGGTCTTGACGCTGGAAACACCATATATTTT. Amino acid sequence: CASSLNGLDAGNTIYF.

The rearrangement uses TRBV10-3 and TRBJ1-1, with 9 bases matching TRBD1. The CDR3 is 16 residues long. J was trimmed by 4 bases and V by 3 bases; bases with no gene match: 9. Germline lookup yields CDR1 ENHRY and CDR2 SYGVKD. The CDR3 loop reads CAISDLRTGEGTEAFF. The CDR3 DNA reads as TGTGCCATCAGTGACCTTCGGACAGGGGAGGGCACTGAAGCTTTCTTT.

The V gene is TRBV6-5, the J gene TRBJ2-7; D could derive from TRBD1 or TRBD2 (5 bases each). V lost 10 bases to trimming and J lost 2 bases, with 21 bases between them. CDR3 length: 15 residues. In germline, CDR1 is MNHEY, CDR2 SVGAGI. The CDR3 protein is CAKPFPPGAAYEQYF. CDR3 sequence (DNA): TGTGCCAAACCCTTCCCTCCCGGGGCCGCCTACGAGCAGTACTTC.

The chain couples TRBV7-2 to TRBJ1-1; D not resolved. The CDR3 extends over 13 amino acids. V lost 5 bases, J lost 1 base, and 8 bases lay in between. The germline gives CDR1 SGHTA, CDR2 FQGNSA. The CDR3 region has the DNA TGTGCCAGCAGCCTGGACGCGAACACTGAAGCTTTCTTT. It encodes CASSLDANTEAFF.

The chain joins TRBV13 to TRBJ1-1; 8 bases align to TRBD1. Germline values: CDR1 PRHDT, CDR2 FYEKMQ (reference sequence). The CDR3 spans 15 residues. With V trimmed by 0 bases and J by 4 bases, 4 bases remained unmatched. CDR3 DNA sequence: TGTGCCAGCAGCTTAGGGGGGACAGGACTCACTGAAGCTTTCTTT. Amino acid sequence: CASSLGGTGLTEAFF.

This clone has a single count. The gene calls are TRBV11-2 and TRBJ2-7; 8 bases agree with TRBD2. Germline V CDR1 and CDR2: SGHAT, FQNNGV. This CDR3 has 13 amino acids. After removal of 3 bases from V and 3 bases from J, the junction contained 1 base not matched to a gene. The CDR3 region is CASSFGTSYEQYV. In DNA, the CDR3 is TGTGCCAGCAGCTTCGGGACTAGCTACGAGCAGTACGTC.

The genes are TRBV6-4 and TRBJ2-3; D perhaps matches TRBD2 (6 bases). Trimming took 8 bases from V and 5 from J, leaving 14 bases between them. Germline V gene sequence: CDR1 MRHNA, CDR2 SNTAGT. This CDR3 has 13 residues. The CDR3 sequence is CASAREEGDTQYF. The DNA of the CDR3 is TGTGCCAGCGCCAGGGAGGAGGGAGATACGCAGTATTTT.

CDR3 protein: CAWSSGVGNQPQHF. CDR3 nucleotides: TGTGCCTGGAGTTCCGGGGTTGGCAATCAGCCCCAGCATTTT. The rearrangement uses TRBV30 and TRBJ1-5, with unresolved D. Germline V gene data show CDR1 as GTSNPN and CDR2 as SVGIG (reference sequence). The CDR3 length is 14 residues. V was trimmed by 2 bases and J by 2 bases, leaving 10 bases between them.

V usage is TRBV5-4 and J usage is TRBJ2-1, with 13 bases matching TRBD2. The CDR3 extends over 16 amino acids. Unmatched junction bases numbered 8, after V lost 4 bases and J lost 7 bases. Germline CDR1 reads SGHNT; CDR2 reads YYREEE (reference sequence). The CDR3 DNA reads TGTGCCAGCAGCAAGGGACTAGCGGGATCTGGGAATGAGCAGTTCTTC. This gives the protein CASSKGLAGSGNEQFF.

The rearrangement joins TRBV5-4 to TRBJ1-2, with D unclear. There are 14 residues in the CDR3. Deletions cut 5 bases from V and 4 bases from J, with 15 bases between. The germline CDR1 and CDR2 sequences are SGHNT and YYREEE (reference sequence). In DNA, the CDR3 is TGTGCCAGCAGTGGCGGAGGCAGAGGCTATGGCTACACCTTC. This gives the protein CASSGGGRGYGYTF.